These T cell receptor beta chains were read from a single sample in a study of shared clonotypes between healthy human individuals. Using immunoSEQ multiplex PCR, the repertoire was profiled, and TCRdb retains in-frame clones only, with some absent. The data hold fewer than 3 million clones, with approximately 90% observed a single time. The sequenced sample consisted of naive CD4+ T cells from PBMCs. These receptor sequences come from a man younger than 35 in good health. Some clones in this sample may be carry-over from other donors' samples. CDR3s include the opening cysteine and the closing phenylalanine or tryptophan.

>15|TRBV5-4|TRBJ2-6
CASSLGQGWANVLTF
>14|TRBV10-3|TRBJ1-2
CAISDIQGAGGYTF
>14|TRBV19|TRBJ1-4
CASKTGRGGEKLFF
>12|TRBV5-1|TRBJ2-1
CASSLDGREQFF
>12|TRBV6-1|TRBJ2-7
CASSELYYEQYF
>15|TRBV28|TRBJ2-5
CASSLIGGWQETQYF
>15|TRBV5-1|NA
CASSLAGTTAYEQYF
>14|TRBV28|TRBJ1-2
CASSLSRGNYGYTF
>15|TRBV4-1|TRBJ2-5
CASSHGRGGQETQYF
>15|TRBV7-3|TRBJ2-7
CASSLSSSGSYEQYF
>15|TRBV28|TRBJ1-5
CASTRSQGSNQPQHF
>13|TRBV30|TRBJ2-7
CAGTGGPSYEQYF
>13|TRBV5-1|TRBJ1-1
CASSFEGLTEAFF
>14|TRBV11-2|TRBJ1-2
CASSPIQGHYGYTF
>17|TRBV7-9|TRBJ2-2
CASSPPGRLAQTGELFF
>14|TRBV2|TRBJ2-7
CASRDGTMTYEQYF
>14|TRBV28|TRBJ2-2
CASLAPGAAGELFF
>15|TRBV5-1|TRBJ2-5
CASSLVPGLQETQYF
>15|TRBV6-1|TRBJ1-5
CASREGLGVNQPQHF
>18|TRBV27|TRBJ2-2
CASSTASGRALRAGELFF
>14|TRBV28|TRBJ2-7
CASSFTGLTYEQYF
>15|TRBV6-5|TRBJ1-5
CASSYSMESNQPQHF
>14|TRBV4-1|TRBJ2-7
CASSMAWESYEQYF
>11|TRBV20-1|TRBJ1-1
CSAAVALEAFF
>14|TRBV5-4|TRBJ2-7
CASSSLTSGYEQYF
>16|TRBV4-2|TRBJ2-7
CASSQDLGQASYGQYF
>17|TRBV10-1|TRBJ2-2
CASSDGTHQLNTGELFF
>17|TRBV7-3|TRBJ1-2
CASSLTGAPGQSDGYTF
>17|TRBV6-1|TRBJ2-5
CASSGRTSATYQETQYF
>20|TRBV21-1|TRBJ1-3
CASSRKNGRGGQVLENTIYF